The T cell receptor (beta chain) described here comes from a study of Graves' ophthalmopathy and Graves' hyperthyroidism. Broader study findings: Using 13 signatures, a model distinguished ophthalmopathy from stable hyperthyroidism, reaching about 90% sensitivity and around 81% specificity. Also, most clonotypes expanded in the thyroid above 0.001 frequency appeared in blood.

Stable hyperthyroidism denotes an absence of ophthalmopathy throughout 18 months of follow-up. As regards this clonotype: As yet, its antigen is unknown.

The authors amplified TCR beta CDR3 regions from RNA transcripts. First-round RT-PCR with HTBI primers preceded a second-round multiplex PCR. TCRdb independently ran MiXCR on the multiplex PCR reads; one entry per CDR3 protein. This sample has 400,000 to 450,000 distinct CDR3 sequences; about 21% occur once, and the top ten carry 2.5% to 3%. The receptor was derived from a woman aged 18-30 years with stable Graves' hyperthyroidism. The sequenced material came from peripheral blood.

CDR3 nucleotide sequence: TGTGCCAGTAGTTCCGCAGGGGGCGCGGACACTGAAGCTTTCTTT. Protein sequence: CASSSAGGADTEAFF. The V call is TRBV19, the J call TRBJ1-1; 8 nucleotides line up with TRBD1. Unmatched junction bases numbered 8, after V lost 5 bases and J lost 3 bases. The CDR3 runs to 15 residues. CDR1 LNHDA and CDR2 SQIVND come from the germline V gene (reference sequence).